The present entry profiles one T cell receptor (beta chain) with its context. Original data processing: Researchers report that nucleated cell counts were estimated from reference gene primer amplification. The protocol was immunoSEQ multiplex PCR, while the TCRdb copy is restricted to in-frame clones and leaves out a portion. That table gives V, J and clone size, and the DNA gave D and trimming. The data show 200,000 to 250,000 clones, roughly 80% seen once. V lost 4 bases to trimming and J lost 7 bases, with 14 bases between them. The CDR3 spans 14 residues. Germline V CDR1 and CDR2: SGHRS, YFSETQ. The data stem from a study of blood T cell repertoires in COVID-19. Study-wide background: Acute and convalescent COVID-19 samples came from the United States, Italy and Spain. PBMCs, B-cell-depleted T cells, or T cells were the source of the cDNA or gDNA that made up the material.

V usage is TRBV5-1 and J usage is TRBJ1-4; a possible D gene is TRBD1 (5 bases). This sequence was found in a woman older than 75 with active or convalescent COVID-19. Input material: peripheral blood. The CDR3 sequence: CASSQVGVGEKLFF. The CDR3 coding sequence is TGCGCCAGCAGCCAAGTAGGGGTCGGTGAAAAACTGTTTTTT.